The clone carrying this T cell receptor (beta chain) showed up many times. Its specificity is not known. This sample is part of a study of T cells in Graves' hyperthyroidism and ophthalmopathy. Notes on the study in general: Separation of ophthalmopathy from stable hyperthyroidism was achieved by a 13 V-J model.

This CDR3 contains 12 residues. Germline V lookup: CDR1 GTSNPN, CDR2 SVGIG (reference sequence). V lost 1 base and J 3 bases, leaving 7 bases between the germline ends. RNA transcripts served as the template for amplifying TCR beta CDR3 regions. HTBI primers were employed in a first-round RT-PCR of the TCR CDR3. TCRdb processed the multiplex PCR reads anew with MiXCR; each CDR3 protein has one entry. The sample holds more than 350,000 distinct CDR3 sequences; 15% to 20% are singletons and the top ten take around a third. Specimen: blood. J is TRBJ2-7 and V is TRBV30; D gene unclear. This clonotype originated in a woman aged 25 to 39 with Graves' hyperthyroidism that later progressed to Graves' ophthalmopathy. CDR3 protein: CAWSGLLYEQYF. Here the CDR3 DNA reads TGTGCCTGGAGTGGACTCCTCTACGAGCAGTACTTC. Supplemented by reference TRBV30 and TRBJ2-7, the full variable domain reads SQTIHQWPATLVQPVGSPLSLECTVEGTSNPNLYWYRQAAGRGLQLLFYSVGIGQISSEVPQNLSASRPQDRQFILSSKKLLLSDSGFYLCAWSGLLYEQYFGPGTRLTVT.